These 17 T cell receptor beta chains came from one sample sequenced in a study of cytomegalovirus exposure and HLA in healthy donors. PCR employed 60 Vbeta and 13 Jbeta primers. Profiling relied on immunoSEQ multiplex PCR, and the TCRdb table lists in-frame clones only, not all of them. The sample has under 200,000 clones; about four fifths are singletons. The specimen sequenced was PBMCs. The receptors derive from a male donor in good health and CMV-seropositive.

The rearrangement joins TRBV12-5 to TRBJ2-5; 10 bases align to TRBD2. Germline CDR1 and CDR2: LGHNT and FRNRAP. The length of the CDR3 is 16 residues. V lost 1 base, J lost 2 bases, and 4 bases stayed unmatched. CDR3: CASGLGVAGGQETQYF. In DNA form, the CDR3 reads TGTGCTAGTGGTTTGGGTGTAGCGGGGGGACAAGAGACCCAGTACTTC. Full variable domain (missing parts from reference TRBV12-5 and TRBJ2-5): DARVTQTPRHKVTEMGQEVTMRCQPILGHNTVFWYRQTMMQGLELLAYFRNRAPLDDSGMPKDRFSAEMPDATLATLKIQPSEPRDSAVYFCASGLGVAGGQETQYFGPGTRLLVL.

This clone was seen only a few times. The chain links TRBV4-2 to TRBJ1-2; D is possibly TRBD1 (5 bases). This CDR3 region has 15 residues. Germline loops: CDR1 LGHNA, CDR2 YNFKEQ. Trimming removed 1 base at V and 8 bases at J, with 17 bases between. CDR3 coding DNA: TGTGCCAGCAGCCAAGTCGGGCAGGCAGGGCCCGGCTACACCTTC. Translating it yields CASSQVGQAGPGYTF.

The CDR3 region is CASSGSPNEKLFF. CDR3 nucleotide sequence: TGTGCCAGCAGCGGGAGTCCTAATGAAAAACTGTTTTTT. The chain has TRBV9 and TRBJ1-4; D is unclear. From germline, CDR1 is SGDLS and CDR2 YYNGEE. Trimming removed 3 bases at V and 3 bases at J, with 6 bases between. The CDR3 has 13 residues.

This clone was counted once. The chain has TRBV28 and TRBJ2-2; 7 bases agree with TRBD2. Unmatched junction bases numbered 10, after V lost 6 bases and J lost 6 bases. Germline CDR1 and CDR2: MDHEN and SYDVKM. The length of the CDR3 is 15 residues. CDR3 bases: TGTGCCAGCAGAAGCGGGACCATTACTTCCGGGGAGCTGTTTTTT. Translating it yields CASRSGTITSGELFF.

The chain carries TRBV28 and TRBJ2-3, with 10 positions matching TRBD1. Unmatched junction bases numbered 11, after V lost 7 bases and J lost 4 bases. Germline V gives CDR1 MDHEN, CDR2 SYDVKM. The CDR3 length is 16 residues. As DNA, the CDR3 is TGTGCCAGCACTCTTACCGGGACAGGGGATTCAGATACGCAGTATTTT. As protein: CASTLTGTGDSDTQYF. The complete variable domain, with remaining parts taken from reference TRBV28 and TRBJ2-3, reads DVKVTQSSRYLVKRTGEKVFLECVQDMDHENMFWYRQDPGLGLRLIYFSYDVKMKEKGDIPEGYSVSREKKERFSLILESASTNQTSMYLCASTLTGTGDSDTQYFGPGTRLTVL.

This clone was recorded once. This sequence joins TRBV7-2 and TRBJ1-4, with D maybe TRBD1 (6 bases). Germline CDR1 SGHTA, CDR2 FQGNSA. Trimming removed 0 bases at V and 9 bases at J, with 11 bases between. The CDR3 sequence is 14 residues long. The CDR3 sequence is CASSLAPGQQKLFF. CDR3 nucleotide sequence: TGTGCCAGCAGCTTAGCGCCGGGACAACAAAAACTGTTTTTT. Full variable domain (remainder filled in from reference TRBV7-2 and TRBJ1-4): GAGVSQSPSNKVTEKGKDVELRCDPISGHTALYWYRQSLGQGLEFLIYFQGNSAPDKSGLPSDRFSAERTGGSVSTLTIQRTQQEDSAVYLCASSLAPGQQKLFFGSGTQLSVL.

Here the CDR3 reads CASSLRLAGGTVPYEQYF. CDR3 DNA sequence: TGTGCCAGCAGCTTGAGACTAGCGGGAGGAACAGTTCCCTACGAGCAGTACTTC. This sequence joins TRBV27 and TRBJ2-7, with 13 bases matching TRBD2. Unmatched junction bases numbered 13, after V lost 6 bases and J lost 2 bases. Germline CDR1 and CDR2: MNHEY and SMNVEV (reference sequence). CDR3 length equals 18 residues.

The rearrangement uses TRBV5-1 and TRBJ2-2, with 7 bases matching TRBD1. Trimming at V came to 5 bases and at J to 1 base, leaving 11 bases not matched to a gene. This CDR3 is built from 17 residues. The V gene's germline CDR1 is SGHRS and CDR2 YFSETQ. CDR3: CASSLSRDSQNTGELFF. The CDR3 DNA sequence: TGCGCCAGCAGTCTATCCCGGGACAGCCAGAACACCGGGGAGCTGTTTTTT. Supplemented by reference TRBV5-1 and TRBJ2-2, the full variable domain reads KAGVTQTPRYLIKTRGQQVTLSCSPISGHRSVSWYQQTPGQGLQFLFEYFSETQRNKGNFPGRFSGRQFSNSRSEMNVSTLELGDSALYLCASSLSRDSQNTGELFFGEGSRLTVL.

CDR3 nucleotide sequence: TGTGCCAGCTCGCAATCCGGGTCCTCATTTGACACTGAAGCTTTCTTT. Amino acid sequence: CASSQSGSSFDTEAFF. The rearrangement links TRBV18 to TRBJ1-1; no clear D. V was trimmed by 6 bases and J by 3 bases, leaving 20 bases between them. CDR1 KGHSH and CDR2 LQKENI come from the germline V gene. The CDR3 runs to 16 residues.

The chain links TRBV19 to TRBJ1-3, with 11 nucleotides matching TRBD1. The CDR3 is 16 amino acids. Looked up from germline, CDR1 is LNHDA and CDR2 is SQIVND (reference sequence). J lost 3 bases, V lost 4 bases, and 5 bases had no gene match. This CDR3 reads CASSTTGTGGGNTIYF. The DNA of the CDR3 is TGTGCCAGTAGTACCACCGGGACAGGGGGTGGAAACACCATATATTTT.

V is TRBV7-2 and J is TRBJ1-1; D call uncertain. V lost 5 bases and J lost 4, with 23 bases in between. Per the germline V gene, CDR1 is SGHTA and CDR2 is FQGNSA. The CDR3 has 17 residues. The CDR3 sequence is CASSRGFAILEGTEAFF. The CDR3 nucleotides are TGTGCCAGCAGCCGAGGGTTCGCAATCTTAGAGGGCACTGAAGCTTTCTTT.

This clone appeared once. This chain joins TRBV5-8 and TRBJ1-2, with a possible D match to TRBD1 (6 bases). V lost 4 bases to trimming and J lost 4 bases, with 11 bases between them. Germline V CDR1 and CDR2: SGHTS, YDEGEE. The CDR3 has 13 amino acids. The CDR3 nucleotides read TGTGCCAGCAGCGGGACACCGCCCTATGGCTACACCTTC. This gives the protein CASSGTPPYGYTF.

This clone was recorded only once. This chain joins TRBV25-1 and TRBJ2-3; maybe TRBD1 (5 bases). V was shortened by 1 base and J by 5 bases, with 13 bases between the two germline ends. Germline CDR1 reads MGHDK; CDR2 reads SYGVNS. The CDR3 sequence is 15 residues long. The CDR3 protein is CASSEFDSRGDTQYF. The DNA of the CDR3 is TGTGCCAGCAGTGAATTTGACAGTCGTGGAGATACGCAGTATTTT.

The J gene is TRBJ2-3, the V gene TRBV13; 13 bases match TRBD2. V lost 5 bases, J lost 0 bases, and 11 bases stayed unmatched. Germline-derived CDR1 and CDR2 are PRHDT and FYEKMQ (reference sequence). There are 19 residues in the CDR3. CDR3: CASSPPWGLAGPSTDTQYF. The CDR3 DNA is TGTGCCAGCAGCCCCCCCTGGGGACTAGCGGGGCCTAGCACAGATACGCAGTATTTT.

This clone has a single count. The CDR3 spells CASSGAIAGVSEQFF. CDR3 sequence (DNA): TGTGCCAGCAGTGGGGCGATAGCGGGAGTTAGTGAGCAGTTCTTC. The rearrangement uses TRBV2 and TRBJ2-1, with TRBD2 matching over 9 bases. The V gene's germline CDR1 is SNHLY and CDR2 FYNNEI. V dropped 4 bases and J dropped 9; count of bases not matched to a gene: 10. This CDR3 has 15 amino acids.

The chain joins TRBV6-5 to TRBJ2-1, with TRBD1 identical over 8 bases. The V segment lost 6 bases and the J segment 8 bases; nucleotides outside the gene matches: 9. This CDR3 is 14 amino acids long. CDR1 is MNHEY and CDR2 is SVGAGI in the germline V gene. CDR3 DNA sequence: TGTGCCAGCAGGACCGGGACAGGTACCGATGAGCAGTTCTTC. Protein: CASRTGTGTDEQFF.

The J gene is TRBJ1-2, the V gene TRBV6-1; 9 bases are a match to TRBD1. Germline lookup yields CDR1 MNHNS and CDR2 SASEGT. This CDR3 has 14 residues. J gave up 4 bases and V 6 bases, and 6 bases lay outside the gene matches. The CDR3 here is CASRRGQGIYGYTF. In DNA, the CDR3 is TGTGCCAGCAGAAGGGGACAGGGCATCTATGGCTACACCTTC.